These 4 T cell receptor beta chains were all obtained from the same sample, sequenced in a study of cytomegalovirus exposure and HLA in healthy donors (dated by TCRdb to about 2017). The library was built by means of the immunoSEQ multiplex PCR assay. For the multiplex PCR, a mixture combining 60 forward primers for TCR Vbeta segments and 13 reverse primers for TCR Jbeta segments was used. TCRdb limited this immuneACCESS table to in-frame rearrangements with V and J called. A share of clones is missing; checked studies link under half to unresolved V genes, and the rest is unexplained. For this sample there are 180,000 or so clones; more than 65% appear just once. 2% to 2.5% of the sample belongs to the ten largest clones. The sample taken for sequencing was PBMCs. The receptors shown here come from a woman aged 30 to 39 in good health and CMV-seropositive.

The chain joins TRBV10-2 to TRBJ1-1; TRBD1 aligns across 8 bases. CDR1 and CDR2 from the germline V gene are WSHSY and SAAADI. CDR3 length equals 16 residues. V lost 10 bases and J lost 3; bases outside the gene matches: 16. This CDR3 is CATDYRGSRFDTEAFF. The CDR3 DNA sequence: TGCGCCACCGATTACAGGGGGTCTCGCTTTGACACTGAAGCTTTCTTT.

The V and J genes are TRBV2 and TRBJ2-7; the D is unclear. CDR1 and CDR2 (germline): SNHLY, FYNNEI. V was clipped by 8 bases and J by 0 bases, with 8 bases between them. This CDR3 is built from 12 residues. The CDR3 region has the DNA TGTGCCAGCCGCGAGGCCTCCTACGAGCAGTACTTC. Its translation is CASREASYEQYF.

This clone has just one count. CDR3 DNA sequence: TGTGCCAGCAGCCGTGGGGGGGACCGCCTCGGGGGCAATCAGCCCCAGCATTTT. As protein: CASSRGGDRLGGNQPQHF. The gene calls are TRBV5-4 and TRBJ1-5; a possible D gene is TRBD1 (5 bases). CDR1 is SGHNT and CDR2 is YYREEE in the germline V gene (reference sequence). Trimming took 4 bases from V and 2 from J, leaving 22 bases between them. The CDR3 sequence is 18 residues long.

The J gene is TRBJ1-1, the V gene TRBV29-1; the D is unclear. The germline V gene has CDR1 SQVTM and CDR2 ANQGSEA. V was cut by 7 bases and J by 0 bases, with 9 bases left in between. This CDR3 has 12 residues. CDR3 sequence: CSADILNTEAFF. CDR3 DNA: TGCAGCGCCGACATACTGAACACTGAAGCTTTCTTT.